The clone carrying this T cell receptor (beta chain) was picked up a small number of times. The CDR3 runs 13 residues. The ends were cut back, 5 bases at V and 4 bases at J, with 11 bases in the middle. Sequencing was performed with immunoSEQ multiplex PCR; in TCRdb, only in-frame clones are kept and a portion is missing. The table records 200,000 to 300,000 clones, roughly 79% of them present only once. The record originates from a study of blood T cell repertoires in COVID-19. For the study at large: In each case, the material was cDNA or gDNA derived from T cells, B-cell-depleted T cells, or PBMCs.

This rearrangement joins TRBV12-3 or TRBV12-4 to TRBJ1-2; D is uncertain. The source of this sequence is a woman aged 80 or over with COVID-19, enrolled during active disease. The source material was peripheral blood. The CDR3 DNA follows: TGTGCCAGCAGTATACGGGTAACCTATGGCTACACCTTC. Protein product: CASSIRVTYGYTF.